These 19 T cell receptor beta chains were sequenced from one sample in a study of T cells expressing NK-cell markers. TCRdb reprocessed the 5' RACE reads and reports one entry per CDR3 protein, with no DNA. The sample table sets out about 370,000 distinct CDR3 sequences. Sequencing was done on a sample of blood T cells: a sorted CD56 or NKG2C T cell subset, CD4+ or CD8+ T cells, or bulk PBMC T cells (not recorded which). All receptors come from a woman in her 50s in good health.

The J gene is TRBJ2-1, the V gene TRBV28; TCRdb selects TRBD1, and the lack of DNA leaves this call unchecked. The CDR3 is 11 amino acids. Germline assignment: CDR1 MDHEN and CDR2 SYDVKM. CDR3 sequence reads: CASSSSPDKFF.

The chain combines TRBV6-1 with TRBJ2-2; as DNA is missing, the TRBD1 call by TCRdb cannot be tested. The CDR3 totals 15 residues. Germline values: CDR1 MNHNS, CDR2 SASEGT. The CDR3 sequence: CASSEEPGGSGELFF.

The chain links TRBV6-2 or TRBV6-3 to TRBJ1-2; lacking DNA, the TRBD1 call made by TCRdb goes unchecked. This CDR3 is 15 amino acids long. The germline CDR1 and CDR2 sequences are MNHEY and SVGEGT. CDR3 region: CASSYTNRGAYGYTF.

V usage is TRBV24-1 and J usage is TRBJ2-1; the TCRdb D gene call, TRBD2, has no DNA to confirm it. The CDR3 extends over 12 amino acids. Germline V lookup: CDR1 KGHDR, CDR2 SFDVKD. The CDR3: CATTSGNGEQFF.

The genes are TRBV29-1 and TRBJ2-1; there is no DNA to check the TCRdb D call of TRBD2. Per germline, CDR1 SQVTM and CDR2 ANQGSEA. CDR3 length: 11 residues. CDR3 in amino acids: CSVGLAEEQFF.

This chain links TRBV20-1 with TRBJ2-1; TCRdb gives TRBD2 as the D gene, but with no DNA this cannot be confirmed. Germline CDR1 reads DFQATT; CDR2 reads SNEGSKA (reference sequence). This CDR3 contains 16 residues. CDR3: CSARDTLAGVLVEQFF.

This sequence joins TRBV27 and TRBJ2-7; the TCRdb D gene call, TRBD1, has no DNA to confirm it. CDR3 size: 18 residues. Per germline, CDR1 MNHEY and CDR2 SMNVEV (reference sequence). Here the CDR3 reads CASSPLLTGGLDAAEQYF.

This chain connects TRBV5-1 to TRBJ2-7; lacking DNA, the TRBD2 call made by TCRdb goes unchecked. The germline V gene has CDR1 SGHRS and CDR2 YFSETQ. The CDR3 length is 14 residues. The CDR3 reads CASSGGLASHEQYF.

The chain carries TRBV5-5 and TRBJ2-5; with no DNA, the TCRdb D assignment of TRBD2 cannot be verified. The length of the CDR3 is 17 residues. Germline CDR1 reads SGHKS; CDR2 reads YYEKEE (reference sequence). CDR3 in amino acids: CASSFFVGSSGRETQYF. The whole variable domain, filled in from reference TRBV5-5 and TRBJ2-5, reads DAGVTQSPTHLIKTRGQQVTLRCSPISGHKSVSWYQQVLGQGPQFIFQYYEKEERGRGNFPDRFSARQFPNYSSELNVNALLLGDSALYLCASSFFVGSSGRETQYFGPGTRLLVL.

The chain employs TRBV5-1 and TRBJ1-4. The germline V gene has CDR1 SGHRS and CDR2 YFSETQ. The CDR3 runs to 15 residues. The CDR3 loop is CASSLDGGVNEKLFF.

The V gene is TRBV9, the J gene TRBJ2-1; with no DNA, the TCRdb D assignment of TRBD2 cannot be verified. There are 13 residues in the CDR3. The germline V gene encodes CDR1 SGDLS and CDR2 YYNGEE. The CDR3 region is CASSAGLYNEQFF.

The chain has TRBV20-1 and TRBJ2-2. The CDR3 sequence is 12 residues long. The germline CDR1 and CDR2 sequences are DFQATT and SNEGSKA (reference sequence). CDR3 residues: CSAGQVSGELFF.

This chain joins TRBV28 and TRBJ1-1; TCRdb picks TRBD1, but there is no DNA to check that call. Per germline, CDR1 MDHEN and CDR2 SYDVKM. The CDR3 extends over 12 amino acids. CDR3 region: CASSIQQGGAFF.

This chain connects TRBV9 to TRBJ2-2; no DNA is available, so the TRBD2 call from TCRdb remains unchecked. This CDR3 is built from 18 residues. Germline CDR1 is SGDLS and CDR2 is YYNGEE. Here the CDR3 reads CASSPYGLAGANTGELFF.

The rearrangement uses TRBV24-1 and TRBJ2-1. The CDR3 has 13 amino acids. Germline-derived CDR1 and CDR2 are KGHDR and SFDVKD. CDR3 residues: CATSQAVNNEQFF.

The J gene is TRBJ2-1, the V gene TRBV7-9; TCRdb lists TRBD2, though no DNA is available to test this call. Germline V gene data show CDR1 as SEHNR and CDR2 as FQNEAQ (reference sequence). The CDR3 is made up of 15 amino acids. The CDR3 sequence is CASGPPREGQNEQFF.

The chain employs TRBV7-6 and TRBJ1-1; TCRdb proposes TRBD1, but this gene call is untestable without DNA. Germline CDR1 SGHVS, CDR2 FNYEAQ. This CDR3 region has 15 residues. The CDR3 sequence: CASSPGVRGGTEAFF.

J is TRBJ2-5 and V is TRBV29-1; the D call from TCRdb, TRBD1, cannot be confirmed without DNA. The CDR3 consists of 12 residues. CDR1 and CDR2 from the germline V gene are SQVTM and ANQGSEA. CDR3: CSVDPGGETQYF.

The chain employs TRBV20-1 and TRBJ1-3. Germline V gene data show CDR1 as DFQATT and CDR2 as SNEGSKA (reference sequence). This CDR3 is 15 amino acids long. This CDR3 reads CSARDRALGGNTIYF.